This T cell receptor beta chain comes out of a study of T cell responses to AZD1222 COVID-19 vaccine (dated by TCRdb to 2020 to 2022). For the study in its entirety: AZD1222 recipients given second doses at about 4 weeks or at about 12 weeks were pooled, since spike-specific TCR depth and breadth were not found to differ between the two schedules. A total of 233 trial participants underwent TCR sequencing, of whom 207 had received two doses of AZD1222 and some 25 had received two doses of the MenACWY control vaccine. Trial participants were enrolled by age into 18-55, 56-69 and 70-plus year subgroups, with about 150, 28 and 57 TCR-sequenced participants respectively. Results the study describes overall, beyond this receptor: Most participants were white British and females outnumbered males, and the authors suggested that clonal diversity may have been underestimated. In the small 56-69-year group, the increase in depth fell short of significance, most likely because of low power. Conclusions about previously exposed vaccinees were limited because only six or seven AZD1222 recipients were SARS-CoV-2 seropositive at baseline. The whole spike protein was spanned by vaccine-associated CD4 TCRs, and dominant responses were seen in regions 160-218 and 743-854. Epitopes outside the regions mutated in the B.1.351 and B.1.1.7 variants were reportedly recognized by nearly half of the unique spike-specific TCRs. Because no day 14 peak-response samples were available, the repertoires could be characterized only after the peak T cell response. After two AZD1222 doses, spike-specific TCR breadth and depth were significantly higher than at day 0 and than in MenACWY recipients.

What this sample's time point label stands for: baseline before first vaccination. Samples from vaccinated people were obtained from the UK trials COV001 and COV002, which included a single-blind randomized controlled phase 2/3 trial of AZD1222 (ChAdOx1 nCoV-19) in healthy adults. Trial participant PBMC samples were collected at day 0 and day 28 after the second dose for TCRbeta chain sequencing. Measured from the cysteine to the phenylalanine, the CDR3 is 13 residues long. Here the CDR3 DNA is all that survives: 39 bases in frame from base 1. Deletion took 0 bases off V and 5 bases off J, with a span of 8 bases between the germline ends. Sequences GTSNPN (CDR1) and SVGIG (CDR2) are obtained from the germline V gene (reference sequence). The CDR3 regions of human TCRbeta chains were subjected to immunosequencing. On the authors' methods: Repertoire TCRs were checked for matches against a reference library of SARS-CoV-2-specific TCRs that had been generated using the MIRA antigen-specificity platform. Breadth meant the fraction of unique TCRs that were SARS-CoV-2-associated, whereas depth meant the fraction of total T cells that were SARS-CoV-2-associated. Using the MIRA data, each spike-specific TCR was assigned both to the spike region to which the TCR was reactive and to a CD4 or CD8 class. Log10-transformed breadth and depth values were compared by one-way ANOVA with Sidak's multiple comparisons tests. The table comes from immuneACCESS by way of TCRdb, which keeps in-frame sequences with V and J called. Part of the clones is missing from these tables; in studies checked, under half for an unresolved V gene and the rest for unknown reasons. The V and J calls and the clone size are those of that table, but D and trimming were determined from the DNA. Recorded for this sample are around 95,000 clones; 85% to 95% of them occurred a single time. The top ten hold under 2% of the sample.

Comments on this clone: Its antigen is still unknown. Base qualities were left out, and no much larger clone turns up one base away.

The chain is assembled from TRBV30 and TRBJ2-1; the D gene lacks a confident call. This clonotype originated in an adult in good health. Sequencing used peripheral blood, obtained on day 0 of AZD1222 vaccination. The CDR3 has the sequence CAWSVGRHNEQFF. The nucleotide sequence is given as TGTGCCTGGAGTGTGGGTCGGCACAATGAGCAGTTCTTC.